One and the same sample provided the 24 T cell receptor beta chains below, sequenced in a study of blood T cell repertoires in COVID-19. Repertoires were generated with immunoSEQ multiplex PCR, while TCRdb's copy carries only in-frame clones and drops some. The table has about 400,000 clones, more than 75% seen once; the top ten hold about 3%. Specimen: PBMCs or T cells enriched from blood (not recorded which). Receptors were obtained from a woman aged 25 to 39 who had recovered from COVID-19.

The V gene is TRBV18, the J gene TRBJ2-2; 10 bases line up with TRBD1. The germline CDR1 and CDR2 sequences are KGHSH and LQKENI. Trimming cost V 3 bases and J 3 bases; bases outside gene matches: 7. The CDR3 consists of 17 residues. CDR3 DNA sequence: TGTGCCAGCTCACCGTTACGGGGGACAGGGGACACCGGGGAGCTGTTTTTT. Translating gives CASSPLRGTGDTGELFF.

The chain employs TRBV27 and TRBJ2-1; TRBD2 aligns across 12 bases. This CDR3 contains 18 residues. V dropped 5 bases and J dropped 6; count of bases not matched to a gene: 14. Germline V gene data show CDR1 as MNHEY and CDR2 as SMNVEV (reference sequence). For the CDR3, the DNA is TGTGCCAGCAGTGCCGTTCTAGCGGGAGGGCCTCTAGTCAATGAGCAGTTCTTC. Its translation: CASSAVLAGGPLVNEQFF.

This clone is a singleton in its sample. This sequence joins TRBV9 and TRBJ1-1; D perhaps matches TRBD1 (6 bases). V was pared by 3 bases and J by 2 bases, with 11 bases between. This CDR3 spans 14 amino acids. CDR1 SGDLS and CDR2 YYNGEE come from the germline V gene. The DNA for the CDR3 is TGTGCCAGCAGCGACCGGGACACAAACACTGAAGCTTTCTTT. Translated, it gives CASSDRDTNTEAFF.

The chain recombines TRBV5-1 with TRBJ2-3, with TRBD2 matching 10 bases. The germline CDR1 and CDR2 sequences are SGHRS and YFSETQ. J was trimmed by 2 bases and V by 1 base; bases with no gene match: 10. The CDR3 is 18 residues long. This CDR3 is CASSLSLAGDSLTDTQYF. In DNA form, the CDR3 reads TGCGCCAGCAGCTTGAGTCTAGCGGGAGATTCCCTCACAGATACGCAGTATTTT.

This chain links TRBV28 with TRBJ1-5; no clear D gene. The CDR3 is 13 amino acids. Germline assignment: CDR1 MDHEN and CDR2 SYDVKM. The V end lost 5 bases, the J end lost 7 bases, and 12 bases lay between the germline ends. CDR3 DNA: TGTGCCAGCAGTCACCTTATCGAGCAGCCCCAGCATTTT. Translation: CASSHLIEQPQHF.

This clone was seen repeatedly, ten times or more. The rearrangement joins TRBV2 to TRBJ2-7; TRBD1 matches 7 bases. Germline CDR1 SNHLY, CDR2 FYNNEI. This CDR3 has 13 amino acids. V lost 6 bases, J lost 7 bases, and 9 bases stayed unmatched. This CDR3 reads CASRGTALGEQYF. The CDR3 region has the DNA TGTGCCAGCAGGGGGACAGCATTGGGGGAGCAGTACTTC.

To note about this clone: Other DNA sequences in the sample encode the same CDR3. The chain links TRBV20-1 to TRBJ1-2; D gene uncertain. From germline, CDR1 is DFQATT and CDR2 SNEGSKA (reference sequence). Trimming took off 0 bases at V and 5 bases at J, with 4 bases between the two ends. The CDR3 runs to 11 residues. The CDR3 sequence: CSARDLYGYTF. The DNA of the CDR3 is TGCAGTGCTAGAGATCTGTATGGCTACACCTTC.

The chain is built from TRBV6-1 and TRBJ2-4, with D possibly TRBD1 on 8 matching bases. Germline CDR1 reads MNHNS; CDR2 reads SASEGT. CDR3 length: 18 amino acids. V lost 4 bases to trimming and J lost 6 bases, with 25 bases between them. The CDR3 DNA is TGTGCCAGCAGTGGAGTCGTATCAAACAGGGGGGGGGCAAACATTCAGTACTTC. Its translation: CASSGVVSNRGGANIQYF.

This sequence joins TRBV2 and TRBJ1-3; D is uncertain. The CDR3 has 16 residues. CDR1 is SNHLY, CDR2 FYNNEI, per germline. V lost 3 bases, J lost 4 bases, and 16 bases lay in between. The CDR3 loop is CASSDSPVVPGNTIYF. CDR3 DNA: TGTGCCAGCAGTGATTCCCCGGTTGTACCGGGAAACACCATATATTTT.

The chain uses TRBV5-1 and TRBJ2-3, with 8 bases that match TRBD2. V lost 0 bases to trimming and J lost 3 bases; unmatched junction nucleotides: 3. From germline, CDR1 is SGHRS and CDR2 YFSETQ. CDR3 length: 15 residues. The CDR3 nucleotides are TGCGCCAGCAGCTTGGGTAGCGGGGCGACAGATACGCAGTATTTT. This encodes CASSLGSGATDTQYF.

This clone was seen a single time. V and J are TRBV5-1 and TRBJ1-1; tentatively, D is TRBD1 (6 bases). Deletions cut 2 bases from V and 1 base from J, with 9 bases between. The CDR3 has 14 amino acids. Germline CDR1 and CDR2: SGHRS and YFSETQ. The CDR3 here is CASSLKGQNTEAFF. The CDR3, as DNA: TGCGCCAGCAGCTTAAAGGGACAGAACACTGAAGCTTTCTTT.

The genes are TRBV11-3 and TRBJ2-1, with 7 nucleotides matching TRBD2. Trimming at V came to 2 bases and at J to 8 bases, leaving 15 bases not matched to a gene. Germline CDR1 is SGHNT and CDR2 is YENEEA. The CDR3 contains 17 residues. The CDR3 is CASSLNRGGGRLDEQFF. CDR3 DNA: TGTGCCAGCAGCTTAAATCGTGGGGGAGGGCGCTTGGATGAGCAGTTCTTC.

This clone has a single count. The chain uses TRBV7-8 and TRBJ2-7; the match to TRBD1 covers 9 bases. Germline CDR1 reads SGHVS; CDR2 reads FQNEAQ. V dropped 1 base and J dropped 2; count of bases not matched to a gene: 3. This CDR3 region has 15 residues. In DNA, the CDR3 is TGTGCCAGCAGCTTAGGCGGGACAGGGCCCTACGAGCAGTACTTC. It encodes CASSLGGTGPYEQYF. Looking up the rest from reference TRBV7-8 and TRBJ2-7 gives the full variable domain: GAGVSQSPRYKVAKRGQDVALRCDPISGHVSLFWYQQALGQGPEFLTYFQNEAQLDKSGLPSDRFFAERPEGSVSTLKIQRTQQEDSAVYLCASSLGGTGPYEQYFGPGTRLTVT.

The chain carries TRBV6-4 and TRBJ2-7; D is possibly TRBD1 (5 bases). CDR3 length: 14 residues. The V and J ends lost 0 bases and 2 bases respectively, with 8 bases between them. The germline gives CDR1 MRHNA, CDR2 SNTAGT. CDR3 region: CASSDSGQTYEQYF. CDR3 bases: TGTGCCAGCAGTGACTCGGGGCAGACCTACGAGCAGTACTTC.

The V and J genes are TRBV5-6 and TRBJ1-1, with D maybe TRBD1 (5 bases). V was pared by 0 bases and J by 8 bases, with 5 bases between. CDR3 size: 11 residues. Germline CDR1 is SGHDT and CDR2 is YYEEEE. CDR3 loop: CASSLDREAFF. In DNA form, the CDR3 reads TGTGCCAGCAGCTTGGACAGGGAAGCTTTCTTT.

This clone was seen just once. This rearrangement joins TRBV19 to TRBJ2-3; tentatively, D is TRBD2 (6 bases). This CDR3 comprises 11 residues. V was cut by 6 bases and J by 5 bases, with 6 bases left in between. Germline values: CDR1 LNHDA, CDR2 SQIVND (reference sequence). CDR3 sequence: CASRGGDTQYF. The CDR3 DNA sequence: TGTGCCAGTAGGGGGGGAGATACGCAGTATTTT.

The chain employs TRBV28 and TRBJ2-1, with 12 bases matching TRBD2. CDR1 and CDR2 from the germline V gene are MDHEN and SYDVKM. The CDR3 runs to 17 residues. The V gene end was trimmed by 6 bases and the J gene end by 4 bases; junction bases not matched to a gene: 10. The CDR3 sequence: CASSPHTGTSGYNEQFF. CDR3 sequence (DNA): TGTGCCAGCAGCCCCCATACCGGGACTAGCGGGTACAATGAGCAGTTCTTC.

The V gene is TRBV12-3 or TRBV12-4, the J gene TRBJ1-2, with no clear D. V gave up 5 bases and J gave up 4 bases, with 5 bases separating them. CDR3 length equals 11 residues. CDR3 amino acids: CASSRSYGYTF. CDR3 in DNA: TGTGCCAGCAGTCGTAGCTATGGCTACACCTTC.

The CDR3 loop is CASRLSSGQTYGYTF. CDR3 DNA sequence: TGCGCCAGCAGACTTAGCTCGGGACAGACCTATGGCTACACCTTC. This sequence joins TRBV4-1 and TRBJ1-2; 7 bases fit TRBD1. This CDR3 contains 15 residues. Trimming took 6 bases from V and 4 from J; bases not matched to a gene: 11. Germline lookup yields CDR1 MGHRA and CDR2 YSYEKL.

This rearrangement joins TRBV2 to TRBJ1-3, with 9 bases identical to TRBD1. CDR1 and CDR2 from the germline V gene are SNHLY and FYNNEI. The CDR3 is 15 amino acids. The junction had 2 bases not matched to a gene; V was cut back by 5 bases and J by 0 bases. The CDR3 loop reads CASSTGGRSGNTIYF. CDR3 nucleotide sequence: TGTGCCAGCAGTACAGGGGGCCGCTCTGGAAACACCATATATTTT. The complete variable domain, with remaining parts taken from reference TRBV2 and TRBJ1-3, reads EPEVTQTPSHQVTQMGQEVILRCVPISNHLYFYWYRQILGQKVEFLVSFYNNEISEKSEIFDDQFSVERPDGSNFTLKIRSTKLEDSAMYFCASSTGGRSGNTIYFGEGSWLTVV.

The chain has TRBV6-5 and TRBJ2-3; D is unresolved. Germline V lookup: CDR1 MNHEY, CDR2 SVGAGI. CDR3 length: 10 amino acids. The CDR3 loop is CVCGMDTQYF. The CDR3 bases are TGTGTCTGTGGCATGGATACGCAGTATTTT.

The V gene is TRBV7-2, the J gene TRBJ2-7; TRBD2 matches 11 bases. Germline assignment: CDR1 SGHTA and CDR2 FQGNSA. This CDR3 contains 16 residues. With V trimmed by 4 bases and J by 2 bases, 7 bases remained unmatched. DNA for the CDR3: TGTGCCAGCAGCTCGTCACTAGCGGGAGCGACCTACGAGCAGTACTTC. Its translation is CASSSSLAGATYEQYF.

As for this clone: Other DNA sequences in the same sample also yield this CDR3. The chain uses TRBV28 and TRBJ2-7; a weak D match, TRBD1 (5 bases). The CDR3 is 14 amino acids. V lost 2 bases and J 3 bases, leaving 11 bases between the germline ends. Per the germline V gene, CDR1 is MDHEN and CDR2 is SYDVKM. As DNA, the CDR3 is TGTGCCAGCAGTTTAACAGGTGGAGTCTACGAGCAGTACTTC. Its protein is CASSLTGGVYEQYF.

The chain combines TRBV7-9 with TRBJ1-2; 8 bases are a match to TRBD1. The germline V gene has CDR1 SEHNR and CDR2 FQNEAQ (reference sequence). The CDR3 contains 17 residues. V was pared by 1 base and J by 2 bases, with 9 bases of the junction left unmatched. Written as DNA, the CDR3 is TGTGCCAGCAGCTTAGGCCCGGGACAGGAAGACAACTATGGCTACACCTTC. Encoded protein: CASSLGPGQEDNYGYTF. Combining the CDR3 with reference TRBV7-9 and TRBJ1-2 gives the whole variable domain DTGVSQNPRHKITKRGQNVTFRCDPISEHNRLYWYRQTLGQGPEFLTYFQNEAQLEKSRLLSDRFSAERPKGSFSTLEIQRTEQGDSAMYLCASSLGPGQEDNYGYTFGSGTRLTVV.